Listed below are T cell receptor beta chains from one sample, sequenced in a study of blood T cell repertoires in COVID-19. Profiled with immunoSEQ multiplex PCR; TCRdb holds only in-frame clones, not every one. The profile covers about 280,000 clones, with over 75% appearing a single time and roughly 15% taken by the ten largest. The material sequenced was peripheral blood. All receptors derive from a human donor in a cohort sampled during active COVID-19. Each CDR3 is given with its conserved first and last residue. Fields, in order: V gene, D gene, clone size, J gene, CDR3 DNA, CDR3 protein. D genes are given only for firm matches. Size tells how often a clone was seen (once, few, many) or the class of an expanded clone, and some rows leave it out.

V gene: TRBV6-5; D gene: TRBD1; clone size: .; J gene: TRBJ1-2; CDR3 DNA: TGTGCCAGCAAGGGACAGGGCTTTGGCTACACCTTC; CDR3 protein: CASKGQGFGYTF
V gene: TRBV30; D gene: .; clone size: .; J gene: TRBJ1-5; CDR3 DNA: TGTGCCTGGAGTAGATCAGAGGAATCGCCCCAGCATTTT; CDR3 protein: CAWSRSEESPQHF
V gene: TRBV4-1; D gene: TRBD2; clone size: .; J gene: TRBJ2-1; CDR3 DNA: TGCGCCAGCAGCCAAGGGGGTAGCGGGCTCATATACAATGAGCAGTTCTTC; CDR3 protein: CASSQGGSGLIYNEQFF
V gene: TRBV4-2; D gene: .; clone size: .; J gene: TRBJ1-3; CDR3 DNA: TGTGCCAGCAGCTACCAGAGCGGGACTTCTTCTGGAAACACCATATATTTT; CDR3 protein: CASSYQSGTSSGNTIYF
V gene: TRBV19; D gene: TRBD1; clone size: .; J gene: TRBJ1-5; CDR3 DNA: TGTGCCAGTAGTATCGGGACAGGGAGAAGCAATCAGCCCCAGCATTTT; CDR3 protein: CASSIGTGRSNQPQHF
V gene: TRBV21-1; D gene: .; clone size: once; J gene: TRBJ2-1; CDR3 DNA: TGTGCCAGCAGCAAAGCTGAACGCGGGACCCCTCCAAGCAATGAGCAGTTCTTC; CDR3 protein: CASSKAERGTPPSNEQFF
V gene: TRBV3-1/TRBV3-2; D gene: .; clone size: .; J gene: TRBJ2-4; CDR3 DNA: TGTGCCAGCAGCCAACGACCGACAGGCCCACTAGCCAAAAACATTCAGTACTTC; CDR3 protein: CASSQRPTGPLAKNIQYF
V gene: TRBV6-4; D gene: .; clone size: .; J gene: TRBJ2-3; CDR3 DNA: TGTGCCAGCAGGGCGTTGGACAGCCCCACAGATACGCAGTATTTT; CDR3 protein: CASRALDSPTDTQYF
V gene: TRBV24-1; D gene: .; clone size: .; J gene: TRBJ1-5; CDR3 DNA: TGTGCCACCAGTGACAGGTTGCAGCCCCAGCATTTT; CDR3 protein: CATSDRLQPQHF
V gene: TRBV24-1; D gene: TRBD2; clone size: .; J gene: TRBJ2-1; CDR3 DNA: TGTGCCACCGGAGGGGAAAGGGGACTAGCGGGAGTAATAGAGAAGTTCTTC; CDR3 protein: CATGGERGLAGVIEKFF
V gene: TRBV10-3; D gene: .; clone size: .; J gene: TRBJ1-2; CDR3 DNA: TGTGCCATCAGTGAGTCTCCAGGGAAAGAGGGCTACACCTTC; CDR3 protein: CAISESPGKEGYTF
V gene: TRBV2; D gene: TRBD1; clone size: .; J gene: TRBJ1-5; CDR3 DNA: TGTGCCAGCAGTCAGGGACAGGGGGCCCAGCCCCAGCATTTT; CDR3 protein: CASSQGQGAQPQHF
V gene: TRBV7-2; D gene: .; clone size: .; J gene: TRBJ2-3; CDR3 DNA: TGTGCCAGCAGCTTAGACTTCACAGATACGCAGTATTTT; CDR3 protein: CASSLDFTDTQYF
V gene: TRBV4-3; D gene: TRBD1; clone size: .; J gene: TRBJ1-4; CDR3 DNA: TGCGCCAGCAGCCAAGCCCCGAGGACAGGGTTTTTGGTAAAACTGTTTTTT; CDR3 protein: CASSQAPRTGFLVKLFF
V gene: TRBV5-6; D gene: TRBD2; clone size: .; J gene: TRBJ2-2; CDR3 DNA: TGTGCCAGCAGCTTGAAGGGACTAGCGGGAGGAATGGAGGAGCTGTTTTTT; CDR3 protein: CASSLKGLAGGMEELFF
V gene: TRBV7-8; D gene: .; clone size: .; J gene: TRBJ2-1; CDR3 DNA: TGTGCCAGCAGCTTAGCGCGGGAAGTCGATGAGCAGTTCTTC; CDR3 protein: CASSLAREVDEQFF
V gene: TRBV4-3; D gene: .; clone size: .; J gene: TRBJ2-7; CDR3 DNA: TGCGCCAGCAGCCAAGAACTGATATACGAGCAGTACTTC; CDR3 protein: CASSQELIYEQYF
V gene: TRBV19; D gene: TRBD1; clone size: .; J gene: TRBJ1-5; CDR3 DNA: TGTGCCAGTAGTAGAGGACAGGGGTATCAGCCCCAGCATTTT; CDR3 protein: CASSRGQGYQPQHF
V gene: TRBV7-2; D gene: .; clone size: few; J gene: TRBJ2-7; CDR3 DNA: TGTGCCAGCAGCTTCGGGGGAATCTCCTACGAGCAGTACTTC; CDR3 protein: CASSFGGISYEQYF
V gene: TRBV6-5; D gene: .; clone size: .; J gene: TRBJ2-7; CDR3 DNA: TGTGCCAGTTCACTGTCTGGTTCCTACGAGCAGTACTTC; CDR3 protein: CASSLSGSYEQYF
V gene: TRBV4-2; D gene: .; clone size: .; J gene: TRBJ2-7; CDR3 DNA: TGTGCCAGCAGCCATACCTACGAGCAGTACTTC; CDR3 protein: CASSHTYEQYF
V gene: TRBV28; D gene: TRBD1; clone size: many; J gene: TRBJ2-7; CDR3 DNA: TGTGCCACCCAACCGGGACAGGGCTACGAGCAGTACTTC; CDR3 protein: CATQPGQGYEQYF